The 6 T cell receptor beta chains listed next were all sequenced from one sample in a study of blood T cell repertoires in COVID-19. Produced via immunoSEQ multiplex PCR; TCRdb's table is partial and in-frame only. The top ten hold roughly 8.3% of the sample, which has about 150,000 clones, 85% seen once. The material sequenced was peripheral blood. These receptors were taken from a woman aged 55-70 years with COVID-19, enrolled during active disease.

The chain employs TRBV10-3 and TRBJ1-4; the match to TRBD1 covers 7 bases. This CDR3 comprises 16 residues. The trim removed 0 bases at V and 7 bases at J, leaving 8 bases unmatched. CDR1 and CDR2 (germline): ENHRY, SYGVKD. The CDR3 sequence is CAISESRGGAGEKLFF. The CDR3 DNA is TGTGCCATCAGTGAGTCGAGAGGGGGCGCGGGTGAAAAACTGTTTTTT.

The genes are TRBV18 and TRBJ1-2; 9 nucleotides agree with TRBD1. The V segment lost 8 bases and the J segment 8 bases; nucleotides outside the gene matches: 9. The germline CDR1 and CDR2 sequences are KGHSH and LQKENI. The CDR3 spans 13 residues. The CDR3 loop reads CASTLLDRGGYTF. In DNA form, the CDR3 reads TGTGCCAGCACCCTCTTGGACAGGGGAGGCTACACCTTC.

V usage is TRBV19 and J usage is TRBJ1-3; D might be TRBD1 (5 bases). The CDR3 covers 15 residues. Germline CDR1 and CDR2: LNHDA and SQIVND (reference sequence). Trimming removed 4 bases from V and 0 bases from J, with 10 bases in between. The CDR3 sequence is CASSTTGGSGNTIYF. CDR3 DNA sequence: TGTGCCAGTAGTACGACGGGGGGCTCTGGAAACACCATATATTTT.

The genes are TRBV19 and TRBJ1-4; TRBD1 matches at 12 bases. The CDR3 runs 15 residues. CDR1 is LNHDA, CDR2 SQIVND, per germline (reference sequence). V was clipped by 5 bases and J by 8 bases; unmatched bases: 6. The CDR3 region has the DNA TGTGCCAGTAGTCCTCCGGGGACAGGGGGCGAAAAACTGTTTTTT. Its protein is CASSPPGTGGEKLFF.

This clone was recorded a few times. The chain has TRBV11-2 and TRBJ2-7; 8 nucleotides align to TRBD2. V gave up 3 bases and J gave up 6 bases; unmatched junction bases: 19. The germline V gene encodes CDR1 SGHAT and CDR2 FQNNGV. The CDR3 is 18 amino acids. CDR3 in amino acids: CASSFPPQGRGRSGEQYF. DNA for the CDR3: TGTGCCAGCAGCTTCCCCCCCCAGGGGCGCGGGAGGTCCGGCGAGCAGTACTTC.

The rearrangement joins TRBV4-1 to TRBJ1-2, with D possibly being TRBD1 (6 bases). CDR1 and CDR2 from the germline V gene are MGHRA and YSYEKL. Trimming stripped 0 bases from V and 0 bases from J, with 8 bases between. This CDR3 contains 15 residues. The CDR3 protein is CASSQEGTSNYGYTF. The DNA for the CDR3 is TGCGCCAGCAGCCAAGAGGGGACATCTAACTATGGCTACACCTTC.